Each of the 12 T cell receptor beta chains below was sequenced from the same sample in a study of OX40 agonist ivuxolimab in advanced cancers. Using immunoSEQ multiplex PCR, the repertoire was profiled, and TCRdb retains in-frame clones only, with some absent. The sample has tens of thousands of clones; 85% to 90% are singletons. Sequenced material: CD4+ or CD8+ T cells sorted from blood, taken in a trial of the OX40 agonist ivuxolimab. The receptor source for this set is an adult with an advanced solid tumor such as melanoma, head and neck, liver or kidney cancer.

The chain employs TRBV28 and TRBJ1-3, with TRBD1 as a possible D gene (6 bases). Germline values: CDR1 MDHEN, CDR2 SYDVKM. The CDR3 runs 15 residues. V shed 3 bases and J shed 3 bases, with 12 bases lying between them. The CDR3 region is CASSFRGQGGNTIYF. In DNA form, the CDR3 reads TGTGCCAGCAGTTTCAGGGGACAAGGTGGAAACACCATATATTTT.

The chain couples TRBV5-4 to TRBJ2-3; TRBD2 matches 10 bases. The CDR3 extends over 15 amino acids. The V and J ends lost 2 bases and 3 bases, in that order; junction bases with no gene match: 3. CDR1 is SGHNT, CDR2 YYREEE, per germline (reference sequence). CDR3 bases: TGTGCCAGCAGCTTCCGAGCGGGAGGGACAGATACGCAGTATTTT. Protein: CASSFRAGGTDTQYF. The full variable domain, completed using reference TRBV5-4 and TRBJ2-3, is ETGVTQSPTHLIKTRGQQVTLRCSSQSGHNTVSWYQQALGQGPQFIFQYYREEENGRGNFPPRFSGLQFPNYSSELNVNALELDDSALYLCASSFRAGGTDTQYFGPGTRLTVL.

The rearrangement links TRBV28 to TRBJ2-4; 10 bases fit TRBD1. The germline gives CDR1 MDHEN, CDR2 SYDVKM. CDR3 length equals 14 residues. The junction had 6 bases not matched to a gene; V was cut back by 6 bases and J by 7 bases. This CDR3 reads CASSGRDRGNIQYF. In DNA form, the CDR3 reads TGTGCCAGCAGCGGGCGGGACAGGGGCAACATTCAGTACTTC.

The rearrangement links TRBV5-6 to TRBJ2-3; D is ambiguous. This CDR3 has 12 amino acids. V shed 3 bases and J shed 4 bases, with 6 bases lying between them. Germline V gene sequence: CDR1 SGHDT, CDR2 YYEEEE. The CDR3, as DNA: TGTGCCAGCAGCTCCGCATCAGATACGCAGTATTTT. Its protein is CASSSASDTQYF.

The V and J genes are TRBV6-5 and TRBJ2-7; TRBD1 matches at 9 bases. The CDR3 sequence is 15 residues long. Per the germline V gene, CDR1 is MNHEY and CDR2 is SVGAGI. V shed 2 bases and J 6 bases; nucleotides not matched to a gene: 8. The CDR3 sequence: CASSYQGQGGSEQYF. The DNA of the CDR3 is TGTGCCAGCAGTTACCAGGGACAGGGAGGTTCCGAGCAGTACTTC.

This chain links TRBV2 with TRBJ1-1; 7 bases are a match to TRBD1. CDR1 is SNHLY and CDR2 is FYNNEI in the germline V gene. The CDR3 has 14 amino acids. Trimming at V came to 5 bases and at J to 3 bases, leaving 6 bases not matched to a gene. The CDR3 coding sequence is TGTGCCAGCAGTTTAAACAGGGGCGACACTGAAGCTTTCTTT. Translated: CASSLNRGDTEAFF.

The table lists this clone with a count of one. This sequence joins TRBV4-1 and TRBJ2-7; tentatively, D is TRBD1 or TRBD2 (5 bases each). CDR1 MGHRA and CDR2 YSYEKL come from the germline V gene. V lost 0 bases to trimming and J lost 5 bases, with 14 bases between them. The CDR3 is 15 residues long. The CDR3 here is CASSQEGAGRDEQYF. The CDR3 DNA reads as TGCGCCAGCAGCCAAGAAGGGGCGGGCCGGGACGAGCAGTACTTC.

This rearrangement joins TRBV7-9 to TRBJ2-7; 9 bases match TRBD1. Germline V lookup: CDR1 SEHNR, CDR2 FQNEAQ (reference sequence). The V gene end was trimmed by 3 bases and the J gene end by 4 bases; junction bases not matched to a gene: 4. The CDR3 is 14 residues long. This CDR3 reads CASSFMGQGYEQYF. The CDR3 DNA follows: TGTGCCAGCAGCTTCATGGGACAGGGTTACGAGCAGTACTTC.

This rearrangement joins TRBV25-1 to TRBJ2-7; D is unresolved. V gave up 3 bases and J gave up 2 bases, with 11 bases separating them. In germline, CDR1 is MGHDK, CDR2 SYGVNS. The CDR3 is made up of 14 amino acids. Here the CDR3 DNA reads TGTGCCAGCAGTGATCGGATCCAACCCTACGAGCAGTACTTC. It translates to CASSDRIQPYEQYF.

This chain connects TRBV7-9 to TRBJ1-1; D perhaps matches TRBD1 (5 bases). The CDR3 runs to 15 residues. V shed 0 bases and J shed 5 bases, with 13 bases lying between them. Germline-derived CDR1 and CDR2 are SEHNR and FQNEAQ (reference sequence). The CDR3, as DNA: TGTGCCAGCAGCTTAGCGTCGGGGGGATGGACTGAAGCTTTCTTT. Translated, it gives CASSLASGGWTEAFF. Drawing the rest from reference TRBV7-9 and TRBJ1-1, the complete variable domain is DTGVSQNPRHKITKRGQNVTFRCDPISEHNRLYWYRQTLGQGPEFLTYFQNEAQLEKSRLLSDRFSAERPKGSFSTLEIQRTEQGDSAMYLCASSLASGGWTEAFFGQGTRLTVV.

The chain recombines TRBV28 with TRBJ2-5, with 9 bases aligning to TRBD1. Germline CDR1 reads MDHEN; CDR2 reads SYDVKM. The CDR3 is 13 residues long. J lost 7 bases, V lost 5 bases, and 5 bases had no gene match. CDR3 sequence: CASSPGQGRTQYF. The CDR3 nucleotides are TGTGCCAGCAGTCCTGGACAGGGGAGGACCCAGTACTTC. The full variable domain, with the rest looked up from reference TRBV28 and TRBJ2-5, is DVKVTQSSRYLVKRTGEKVFLECVQDMDHENMFWYRQDPGLGLRLIYFSYDVKMKEKGDIPEGYSVSREKKERFSLILESASTNQTSMYLCASSPGQGRTQYFGPGTRLLVL.

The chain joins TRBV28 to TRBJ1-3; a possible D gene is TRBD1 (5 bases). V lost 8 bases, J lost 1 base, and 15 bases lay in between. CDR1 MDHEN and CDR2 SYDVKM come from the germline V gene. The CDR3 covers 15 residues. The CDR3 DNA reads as TGTGCCAGCGGTCGACAGACTTTATCTGGAAACACCATATATTTT. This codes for CASGRQTLSGNTIYF.